This T cell receptor (beta chain) was retrieved from a study of T cell changes during pregnancy in multiple sclerosis (dated by TCRdb to between 2018 and 2020). Concerning the study at large: The study looked at changes in the T cell repertoire across pregnancy in women with multiple sclerosis.

With respect to this clone: Its antigen target is currently unknown. Per-nucleotide qualities are absent, and no much larger clonotype sits a single base away.

Library preparation employed the immunoSEQ multiplex PCR assay. Imported from immuneACCESS, the table was reduced by TCRdb to in-frame sequences with V and J called. These copies leave out some clones; in studies compared against another copy, an unresolved V gene accounts for under half, and the cause of the remainder is not known. This sample is represented by under 60,000 clones; 92% of them were singletons. 0.5% to 0.6% of the sample is in the top ten clones. The germline V and J ends show losses of 0 bases and 6 bases respectively, and no gene match explains 6 bases of the junction. Counted from cysteine to phenylalanine, this CDR3 has 16 amino acids. Only the CDR3 DNA stays, 48 bases, in frame from base 1. Taken from the germline V gene, the CDR1 and CDR2 loops are SGHDT and YYEEEE.

This receptor was obtained from a female donor with multiple sclerosis, enrolled in a pregnancy study. The chain joins TRBV5-6 to TRBJ2-2, and TRBD2 aligns with 9 junction nucleotides. The sequencing here drew on CD4+ T cells from peripheral blood mononuclear cells, taken after pregnancy. The DNA reads as follows: TGTGCCAGCAGCTTGGCCGGTCTAGCGGGGTCCGGGGAGCTGTTTTTT. Its protein reads: CASSLAGLAGSGELFF.